This is a list of T cell receptor beta chains from one sample in a study of cytomegalovirus exposure and HLA in healthy donors. TCRdb's copy holds only in-frame clones and misses some; the assay was immunoSEQ multiplex PCR. Among approximately 120,000 clones, 70% to 80% were seen once, and the ten largest hold less than 15%. Sequenced: PBMCs. The receptors stem from a woman aged 40 to 55 in good health and CMV-seropositive. CDR3s include the opening cysteine and the closing phenylalanine or tryptophan. The order of the fields is V gene, D gene, J gene, clone size, CDR3 protein. D genes are given only for firm matches. Clone size is stated in some rows and not others, as once, few, many or a class when expanded.

TRBV15	NA	TRBJ1-2	NA	CATSPARLSNYGYTF
TRBV5-6	NA	TRBJ2-2	NA	CASSLLGVGPGELFF
TRBV2	TRBD1	TRBJ1-1	NA	CASSENDRDTEAFF
TRBV6-4	NA	TRBJ1-1	once	CASSDSRRPNTEAFF
TRBV6-5	TRBD1	TRBJ1-2	NA	CASSYIIPTGTYGYTF
TRBV6-1	NA	TRBJ1-1	NA	CASRVAGGTEAFF
TRBV29-1	NA	TRBJ1-2	NA	CSAAGGPYGYTF
TRBV6-1	TRBD1	TRBJ2-5	NA	CASRQGPEIQETQYF
TRBV5-1	NA	TRBJ1-4	few	CASSLGLGEKLFF
TRBV7-8	TRBD1	TRBJ2-1	NA	CASSLEGTALWDEQFF
TRBV5-6	NA	TRBJ2-4	NA	CASSLDGGIAKNIQYF
TRBV19	NA	TRBJ2-1	NA	CASSMGSSSNEQFF
TRBV6-6	NA	TRBJ2-3	NA	CASRQDTQYF
TRBV6-6	TRBD1	TRBJ2-7	NA	CASSYEDRENYEQYF
TRBV5-4	NA	TRBJ2-3	few	CASSLVARGGNTQYF
TRBV6-5	TRBD1	TRBJ2-7	NA	CASGRDRGEQYF
TRBV18	NA	TRBJ2-7	NA	CASSLTDIYEQYF
TRBV19	NA	TRBJ2-2	few	CASPGSNTGELFF
TRBV10-3	TRBD1	TRBJ1-4	NA	CAIGGGQGSSNEKLFF
TRBV5-1	TRBD1	TRBJ1-3	NA	CASSLSWRTGGPNTIYF
TRBV2	NA	TRBJ2-3	once	CASSEGEGATDTQYF
TRBV6-5	TRBD1	TRBJ1-2	NA	CASSYSPSQGQGYTF
TRBV6-5	NA	TRBJ1-6	NA	CASSSRDYTSPLHF
TRBV19	TRBD1	TRBJ1-4	NA	CASSIRQGTNEKLFF
TRBV5-4	NA	TRBJ1-1	few	CASSLGQVNTEAFF
TRBV30	TRBD1	TRBJ1-1	NA	CAWNPDRATEAFF
TRBV5-4	NA	TRBJ1-2	NA	CASSLYTYGYTF
TRBV7-3	TRBD2	TRBJ2-3	NA	CASSLTALAGGSTDTQYF
TRBV18	TRBD2	TRBJ2-7	NA	CASSPGTSIYEQYF
TRBV2	NA	TRBJ2-3	NA	CASSFSYSTDTQYF
TRBV30	NA	TRBJ1-1	NA	CAWSGEGPELAFF
TRBV4-1	TRBD1	TRBJ1-3	NA	CASSQGRGRTSGNTIYF
TRBV4-1	TRBD2	TRBJ2-4	NA	CASRLAGGIAKNIQYF
TRBV2	TRBD1	TRBJ1-1	NA	CASSFDRGRVTEAFF
TRBV6-5	NA	TRBJ1-2	NA	CASSNRRTTNYGYTF
TRBV11-2	NA	TRBJ2-7	NA	CASSLGLLTYEQYF